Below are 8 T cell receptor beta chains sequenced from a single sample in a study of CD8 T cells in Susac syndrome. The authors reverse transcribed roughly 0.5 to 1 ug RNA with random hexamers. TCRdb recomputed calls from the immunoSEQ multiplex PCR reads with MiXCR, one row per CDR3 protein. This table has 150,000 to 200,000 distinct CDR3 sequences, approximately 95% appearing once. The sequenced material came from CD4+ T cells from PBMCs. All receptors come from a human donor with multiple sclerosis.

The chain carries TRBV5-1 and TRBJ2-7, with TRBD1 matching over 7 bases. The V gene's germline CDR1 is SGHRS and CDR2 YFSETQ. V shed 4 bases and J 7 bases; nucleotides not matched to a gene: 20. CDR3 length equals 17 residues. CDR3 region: CASSRTADRHTPTEQYF. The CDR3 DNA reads TGCGCCAGCAGCAGGACCGCGGACAGGCACACCCCTACGGAGCAGTACTTC.

The CDR3 is CASRPGQGAANEQFF. The CDR3 bases are TGTGCCAGCAGGCCGGGACAGGGGGCGGCTAATGAGCAGTTCTTC. The chain has TRBV2 and TRBJ2-1; 12 nucleotides match TRBD1. Per germline, CDR1 SNHLY and CDR2 FYNNEI. With V trimmed by 6 bases and J by 7 bases, 7 bases remained unmatched. The CDR3 has 15 residues.

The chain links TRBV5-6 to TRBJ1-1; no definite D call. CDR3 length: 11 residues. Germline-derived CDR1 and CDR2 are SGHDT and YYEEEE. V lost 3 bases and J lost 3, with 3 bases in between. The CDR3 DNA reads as TGTGCCAGCAGCTGGTACACTGAAGCTTTCTTT. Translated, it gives CASSWYTEAFF.

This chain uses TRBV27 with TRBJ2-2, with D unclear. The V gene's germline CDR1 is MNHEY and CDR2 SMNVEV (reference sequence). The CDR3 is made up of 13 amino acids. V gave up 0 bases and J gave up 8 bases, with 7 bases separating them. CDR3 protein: CASSLSPVGELFF. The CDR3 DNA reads TGTGCCAGCAGTTTATCTCCCGTAGGGGAGCTGTTTTTT.

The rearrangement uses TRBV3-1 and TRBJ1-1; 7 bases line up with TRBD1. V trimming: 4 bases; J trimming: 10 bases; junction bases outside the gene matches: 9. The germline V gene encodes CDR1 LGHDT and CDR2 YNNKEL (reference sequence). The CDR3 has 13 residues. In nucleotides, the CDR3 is TGTGCCAGCAGCCTCAGAACAGACAGGGCAGCTTTCTTT. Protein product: CASSLRTDRAAFF.

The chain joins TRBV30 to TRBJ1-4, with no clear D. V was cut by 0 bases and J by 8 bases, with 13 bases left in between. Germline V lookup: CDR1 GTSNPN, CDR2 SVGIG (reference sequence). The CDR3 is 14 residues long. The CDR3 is CAWSVGPRGEKLFF. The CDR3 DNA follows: TGTGCCTGGAGTGTAGGGCCTCGGGGAGAAAAACTGTTTTTT.

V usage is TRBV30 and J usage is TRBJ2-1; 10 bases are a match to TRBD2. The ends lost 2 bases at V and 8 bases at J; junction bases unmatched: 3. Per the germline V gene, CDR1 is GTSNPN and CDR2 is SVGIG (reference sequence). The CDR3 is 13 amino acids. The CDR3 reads CAWSPSGSHEQFF. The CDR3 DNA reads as TGTGCCTGGAGTCCTAGCGGGAGCCATGAGCAGTTCTTC.

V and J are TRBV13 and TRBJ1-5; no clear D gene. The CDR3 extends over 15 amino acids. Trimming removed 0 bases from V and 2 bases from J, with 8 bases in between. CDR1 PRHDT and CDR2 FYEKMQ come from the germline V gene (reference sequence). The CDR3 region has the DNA TGTGCCAGCAGCTTAGGTGGTCCGGGCAATCAGCCCCAGCATTTT. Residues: CASSLGGPGNQPQHF.